This TCR beta chain was sequenced for a study of shared clonotypes between healthy human individuals. General observations from the study: Compared with memory subsets, naive subsets generally had larger estimated richness. Researchers sampled blood only, noting tissue repertoires likely differ.

Libraries were prepared by immunoSEQ multiplex PCR; TCRdb keeps only in-frame clonotypes and omits some of them. The data hold about 2 million clones, with roughly 95% observed a single time. V lost 0 bases and J lost 9; bases outside the gene matches: 7. This CDR3 has 15 amino acids. A word on this clone: Its antigen is not identified.

Input material: naive CD4+ T cells sorted from blood. The subset here: CD45RA+ positively selected. The chain joins TRBV23-1 to TRBJ2-1, with TRBD1 matching 8 bases. TRBV23-1 belongs to the ORF category, with a function that is uncertain. The receptor was derived from a man aged 18 to 29 in good health. Written as DNA, the CDR3 is TGCGCCAGCAGTCAATCAACAGGGGGGCCCTCTGAGCAGTTCTTC. Its translation: CASSQSTGGPSEQFF.